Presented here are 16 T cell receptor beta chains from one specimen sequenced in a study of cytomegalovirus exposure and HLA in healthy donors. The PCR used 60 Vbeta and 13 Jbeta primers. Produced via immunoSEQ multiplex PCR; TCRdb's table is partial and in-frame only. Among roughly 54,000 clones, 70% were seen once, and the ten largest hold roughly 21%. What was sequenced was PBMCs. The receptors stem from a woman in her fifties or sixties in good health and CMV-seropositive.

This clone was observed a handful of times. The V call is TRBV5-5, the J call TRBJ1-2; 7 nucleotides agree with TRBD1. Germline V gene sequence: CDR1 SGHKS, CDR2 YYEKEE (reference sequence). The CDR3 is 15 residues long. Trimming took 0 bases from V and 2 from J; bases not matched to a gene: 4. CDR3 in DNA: TGTGCCAGCAGCTTGGGACAGGGTATGAACTATGGCTACACCTTC. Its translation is CASSLGQGMNYGYTF.

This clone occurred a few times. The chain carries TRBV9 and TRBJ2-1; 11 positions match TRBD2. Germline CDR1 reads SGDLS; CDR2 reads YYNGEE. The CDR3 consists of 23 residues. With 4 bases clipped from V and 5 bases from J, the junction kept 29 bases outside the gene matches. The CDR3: CASSPFPPISGGAKPLVNNEQFF. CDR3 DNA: TGTGCCAGCAGCCCCTTTCCACCCATTAGCGGGGGGGCCAAGCCGTTGGTGAACAATGAGCAGTTCTTC.

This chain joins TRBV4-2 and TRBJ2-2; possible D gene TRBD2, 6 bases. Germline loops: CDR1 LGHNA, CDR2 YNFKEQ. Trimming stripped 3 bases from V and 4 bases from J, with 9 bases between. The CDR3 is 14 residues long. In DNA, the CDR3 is TGTGCCAGCAGCCAGGGGGAGGTCACCGGGGAGCTGTTTTTT. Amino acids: CASSQGEVTGELFF.

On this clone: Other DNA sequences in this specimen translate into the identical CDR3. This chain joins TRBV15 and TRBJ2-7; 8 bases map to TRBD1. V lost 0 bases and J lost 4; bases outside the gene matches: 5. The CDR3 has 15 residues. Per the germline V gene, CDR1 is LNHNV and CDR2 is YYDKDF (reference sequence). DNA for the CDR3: TGTGCCACCAGCAGAGATCTTGGACAGGGTTACGAGCAGTACTTC. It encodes CATSRDLGQGYEQYF.

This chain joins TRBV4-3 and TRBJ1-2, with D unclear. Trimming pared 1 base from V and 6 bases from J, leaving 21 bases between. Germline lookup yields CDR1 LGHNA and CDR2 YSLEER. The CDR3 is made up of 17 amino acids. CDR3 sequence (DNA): TGCGCCAGCAGCCAAGTATTCGTTGCTAGGCTGGAAAATGGCTACACCTTC. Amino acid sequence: CASSQVFVARLENGYTF.

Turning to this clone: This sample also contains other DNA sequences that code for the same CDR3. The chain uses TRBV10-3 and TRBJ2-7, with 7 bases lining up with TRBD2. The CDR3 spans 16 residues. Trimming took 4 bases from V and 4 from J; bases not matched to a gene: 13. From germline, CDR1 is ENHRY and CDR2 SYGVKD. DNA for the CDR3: TGTGCCATCAGTGCTGGGGCAGCGGGGAATCAATACGAGCAGTACTTC. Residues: CAISAGAAGNQYEQYF.

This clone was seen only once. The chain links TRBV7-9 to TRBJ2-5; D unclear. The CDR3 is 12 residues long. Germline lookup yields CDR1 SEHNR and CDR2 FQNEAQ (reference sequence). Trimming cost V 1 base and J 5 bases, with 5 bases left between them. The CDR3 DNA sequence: TGTGCCAGCAGCTTAGGGGCCGAGACCCAGTACTTC. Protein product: CASSLGAETQYF. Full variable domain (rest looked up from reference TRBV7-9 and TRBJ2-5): DTGVSQNPRHKITKRGQNVTFRCDPISEHNRLYWYRQTLGQGPEFLTYFQNEAQLEKSRLLSDRFSAERPKGSFSTLEIQRTEQGDSAMYLCASSLGAETQYFGPGTRLLVL.

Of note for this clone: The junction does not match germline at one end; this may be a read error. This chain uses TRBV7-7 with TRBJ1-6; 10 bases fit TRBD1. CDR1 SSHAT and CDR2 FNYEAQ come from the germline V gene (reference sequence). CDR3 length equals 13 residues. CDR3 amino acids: CASSSDRGSPLHF. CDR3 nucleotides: TGTGCTAGCAGCTCGGACAGGGGGTCACCCCTCCACTTT.

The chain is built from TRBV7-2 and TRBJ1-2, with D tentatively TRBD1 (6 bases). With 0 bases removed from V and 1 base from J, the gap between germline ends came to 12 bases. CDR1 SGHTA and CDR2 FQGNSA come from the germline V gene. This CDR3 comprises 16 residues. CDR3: CASSLAGAGRNYGYTF. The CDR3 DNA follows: TGTGCCAGCAGCTTAGCGGGGGCAGGGCGTAACTATGGCTACACCTTC.

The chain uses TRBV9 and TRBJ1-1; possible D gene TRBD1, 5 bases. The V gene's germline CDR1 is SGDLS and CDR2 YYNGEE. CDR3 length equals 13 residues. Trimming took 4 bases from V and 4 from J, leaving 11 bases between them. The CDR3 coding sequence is TGTGCCAGCAGCTTGGCGGGGACCACTGAAGCTTTCTTT. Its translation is CASSLAGTTEAFF.

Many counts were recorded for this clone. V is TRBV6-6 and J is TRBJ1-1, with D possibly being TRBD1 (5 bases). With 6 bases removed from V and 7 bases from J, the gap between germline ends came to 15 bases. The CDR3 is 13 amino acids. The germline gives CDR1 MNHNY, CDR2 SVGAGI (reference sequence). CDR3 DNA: TGTGCCAGCAGACCGACATCCGACAGTGAAGCTTTCTTT. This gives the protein CASRPTSDSEAFF.

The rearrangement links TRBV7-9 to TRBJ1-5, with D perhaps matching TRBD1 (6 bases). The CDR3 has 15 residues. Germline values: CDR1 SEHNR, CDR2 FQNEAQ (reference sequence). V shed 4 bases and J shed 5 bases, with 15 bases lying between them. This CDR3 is CASSSGVPGDQPQHF. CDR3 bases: TGTGCCAGCAGCTCAGGGGTCCCAGGAGATCAGCCCCAGCATTTT.

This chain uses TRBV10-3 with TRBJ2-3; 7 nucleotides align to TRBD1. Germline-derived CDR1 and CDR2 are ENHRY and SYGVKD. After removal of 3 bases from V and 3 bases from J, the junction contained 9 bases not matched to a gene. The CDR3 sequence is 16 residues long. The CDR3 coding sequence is TGTGCCATCAGTGAAGGGCAGATCAGGGGGACAGATACGCAGTATTTT. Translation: CAISEGQIRGTDTQYF.

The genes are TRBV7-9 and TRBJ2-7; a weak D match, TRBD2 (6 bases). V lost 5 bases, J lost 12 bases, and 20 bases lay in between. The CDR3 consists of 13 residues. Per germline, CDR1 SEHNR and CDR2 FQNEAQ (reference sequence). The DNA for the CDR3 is TGTGCCAGCAGCCCCAGTTCCGCGGGGAATGGGTACTTC. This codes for CASSPSSAGNGYF.

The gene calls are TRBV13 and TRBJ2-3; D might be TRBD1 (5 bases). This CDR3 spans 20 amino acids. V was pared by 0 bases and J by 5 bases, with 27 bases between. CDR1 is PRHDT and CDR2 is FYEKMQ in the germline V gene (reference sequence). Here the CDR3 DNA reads TGTGCCAGCAGCTTAGGCGTCCAGGGCTTTACTTATCGTTCGGTAGATACGCAGTATTTT. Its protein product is CASSLGVQGFTYRSVDTQYF.

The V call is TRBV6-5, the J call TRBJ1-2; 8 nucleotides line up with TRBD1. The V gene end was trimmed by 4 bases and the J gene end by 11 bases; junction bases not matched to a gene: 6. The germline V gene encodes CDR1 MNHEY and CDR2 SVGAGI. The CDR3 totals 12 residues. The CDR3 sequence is CASSSGTGWYTF. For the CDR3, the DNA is TGTGCCAGCAGTTCGGGGACAGGTTGGTACACCTTC.